This T cell receptor beta chain was identified during a study of T cells in Graves' hyperthyroidism and ophthalmopathy. Amplification yielded TCR beta CDR3 regions, with RNA transcripts as the source. The HTBI primer set was used in a first-round RT-PCR of the TCR CDR3. TCRdb re-called the multiplex PCR reads with MiXCR, one entry per CDR3 protein. Among 530,000 or so distinct CDR3 sequences listed, roughly 46% were seen once. Stability of Graves' hyperthyroidism was defined as absent ophthalmopathy progression within 18 months. Hyperthyroidism, newly diagnosed and lasting under 2 months, affected patients aged 18 to 65. It was uncontrolled infection, other autoimmune disease, pregnancy or lactation that excluded patients. Clinical symptoms, serum thyroxine and TRAb, thyroid ultrasound and orbital computed tomography were used for the diagnoses. Per the germline V gene, CDR1 is LGHNA and CDR2 is YNFKEQ. This CDR3 is built from 16 residues. The V end was cut by 1 base, the J end by 4 bases, with 13 bases between.

The sample comprised peripheral blood or thyroid tissue (not recorded which). The rearrangement joins TRBV4-2 to TRBJ1-4; tentative D call: TRBD1 (6 bases). The clonotype comes from a woman aged 18-35 years with Graves' hyperthyroidism. CDR3 in amino acids: CASSQVRGALNEKLFF. As DNA, the CDR3 is TGTGCCAGCAGCCAAGTACGGGGGGCCCTTAATGAAAAACTGTTTTTT.